This entry describes one T cell receptor (beta chain). The source of the sample is a study of T cell responses to AZD1222 COVID-19 vaccine. The CDR3 consists of 13 residues. The trim removed 3 bases at V and 2 bases at J, leaving 0 bases unmatched. The protocol was immunoSEQ multiplex PCR, while the TCRdb copy is restricted to in-frame clones and leaves out a portion. The sample has fewer than 150,000 clones, about nine tenths seen once. The chain couples TRBV12-3 or TRBV12-4 to TRBJ2-5; 7 bases agree with TRBD1. This receptor was identified in an adult in good health. Specimen: peripheral blood, collected on day 0 of AZD1222 vaccination. CDR3 sequence: CASSLGQQETQYF. DNA of the CDR3: TGTGCCAGCAGTTTGGGACAGCAAGAGACCCAGTACTTC.